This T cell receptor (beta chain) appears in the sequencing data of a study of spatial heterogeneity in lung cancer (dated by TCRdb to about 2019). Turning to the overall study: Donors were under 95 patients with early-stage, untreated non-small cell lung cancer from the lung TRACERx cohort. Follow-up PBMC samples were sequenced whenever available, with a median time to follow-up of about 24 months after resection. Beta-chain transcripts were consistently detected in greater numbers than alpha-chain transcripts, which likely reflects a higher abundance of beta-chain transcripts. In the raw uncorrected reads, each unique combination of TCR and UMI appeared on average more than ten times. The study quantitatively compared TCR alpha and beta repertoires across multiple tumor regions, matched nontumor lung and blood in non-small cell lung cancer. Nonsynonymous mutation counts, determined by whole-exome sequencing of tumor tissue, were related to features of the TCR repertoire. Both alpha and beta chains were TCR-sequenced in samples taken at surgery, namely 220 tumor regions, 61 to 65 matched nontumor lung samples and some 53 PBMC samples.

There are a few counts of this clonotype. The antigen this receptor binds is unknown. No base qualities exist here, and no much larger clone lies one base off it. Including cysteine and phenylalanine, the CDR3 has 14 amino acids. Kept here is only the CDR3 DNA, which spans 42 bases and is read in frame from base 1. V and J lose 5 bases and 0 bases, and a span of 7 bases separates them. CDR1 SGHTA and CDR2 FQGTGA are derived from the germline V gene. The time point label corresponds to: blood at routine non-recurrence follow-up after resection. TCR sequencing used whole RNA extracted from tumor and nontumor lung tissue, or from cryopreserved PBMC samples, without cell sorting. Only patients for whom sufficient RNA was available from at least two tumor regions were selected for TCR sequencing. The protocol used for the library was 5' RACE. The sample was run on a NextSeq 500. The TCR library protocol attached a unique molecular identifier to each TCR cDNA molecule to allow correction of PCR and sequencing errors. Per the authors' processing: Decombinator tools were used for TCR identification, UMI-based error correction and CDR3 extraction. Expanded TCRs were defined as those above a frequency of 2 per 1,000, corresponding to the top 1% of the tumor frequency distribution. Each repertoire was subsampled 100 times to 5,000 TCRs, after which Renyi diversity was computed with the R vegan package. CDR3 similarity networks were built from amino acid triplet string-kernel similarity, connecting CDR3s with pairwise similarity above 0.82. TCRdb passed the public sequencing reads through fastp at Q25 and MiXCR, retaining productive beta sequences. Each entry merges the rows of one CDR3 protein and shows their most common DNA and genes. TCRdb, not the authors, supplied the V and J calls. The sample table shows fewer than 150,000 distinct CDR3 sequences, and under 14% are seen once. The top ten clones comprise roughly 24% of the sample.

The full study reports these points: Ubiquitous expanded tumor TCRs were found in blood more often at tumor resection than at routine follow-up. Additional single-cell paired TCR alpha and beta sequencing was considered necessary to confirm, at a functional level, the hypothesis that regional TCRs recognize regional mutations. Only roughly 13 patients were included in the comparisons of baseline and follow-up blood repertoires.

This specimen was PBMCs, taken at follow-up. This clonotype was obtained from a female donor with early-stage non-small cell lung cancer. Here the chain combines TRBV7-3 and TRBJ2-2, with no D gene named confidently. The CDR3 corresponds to CASSPGPNTGELFF. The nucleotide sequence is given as TGTGCCAGCAGCCCCGGTCCGAACACCGGGGAGCTGTTTTTT.